The present TCR beta chain was sequenced within a study of T cells in Graves' hyperthyroidism and ophthalmopathy. Lactation, pregnancy, other autoimmune disease or uncontrolled infection excluded patients. Findings and limits, study-wide: The model forecast ophthalmopathy, anticipating it by a median approximately 6.1 months before onset. Within blood appeared most thyroid clonotypes that had expanded above 0.001.

RNA transcripts were the template for amplifying TCR beta CDR3 regions. The study used the HTBI primer set for a first-round RT-PCR of the TCR CDR3. TCRdb itself ran the multiplex PCR reads through MiXCR, one entry per CDR3 protein. The sample gives hundreds of thousands of distinct CDR3 sequences, about 45% of which show up once; 7% to 7.5% is in the top ten. Turning to this clonotype: Its antigen remains unknown.

The sample was peripheral blood or thyroid tissue (not recorded which). The source is an adult man with Graves' disease, either hyperthyroidism or ophthalmopathy (not recorded which).

The CDR3, as DNA: TGCGCCAGCAGCTATGGACTAGCGGGGTACCAAGAGACCCAGTACTTC. Encoded protein: CASSYGLAGYQETQYF. The gene calls are TRBV10-1 and TRBJ2-5, with 12 positions matching TRBD2. Germline loops: CDR1 WNHNN, CDR2 SYGVQD (reference sequence). The J segment lost 0 bases and the V segment lost 6 bases, leaving 5 bases of the junction unmatched. CDR3 length equals 16 residues.